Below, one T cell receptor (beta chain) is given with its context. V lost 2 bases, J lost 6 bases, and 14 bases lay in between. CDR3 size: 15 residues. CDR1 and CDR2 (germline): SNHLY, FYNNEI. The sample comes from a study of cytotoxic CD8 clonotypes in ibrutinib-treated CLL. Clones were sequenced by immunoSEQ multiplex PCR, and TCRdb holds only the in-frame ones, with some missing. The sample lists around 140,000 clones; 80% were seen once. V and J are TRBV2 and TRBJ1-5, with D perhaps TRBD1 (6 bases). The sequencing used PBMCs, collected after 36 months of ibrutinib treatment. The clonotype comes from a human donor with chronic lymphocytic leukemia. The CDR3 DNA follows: TGTGCCAGCAGTGAATGGCGGCAGGGGCCTCAGCCCCAGCATTTT. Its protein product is CASSEWRQGPQPQHF.